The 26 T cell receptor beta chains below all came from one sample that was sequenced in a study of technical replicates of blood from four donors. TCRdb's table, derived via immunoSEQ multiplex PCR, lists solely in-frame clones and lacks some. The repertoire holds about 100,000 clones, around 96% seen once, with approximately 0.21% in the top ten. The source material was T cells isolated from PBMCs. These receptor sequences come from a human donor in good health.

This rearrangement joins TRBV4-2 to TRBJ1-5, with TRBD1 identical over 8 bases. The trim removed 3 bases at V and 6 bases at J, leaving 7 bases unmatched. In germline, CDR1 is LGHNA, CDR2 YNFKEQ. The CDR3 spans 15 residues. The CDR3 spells CASSQTDRVSQPQHF. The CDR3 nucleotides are TGTGCCAGCAGCCAGACGGACAGGGTGTCTCAGCCCCAGCATTTT.

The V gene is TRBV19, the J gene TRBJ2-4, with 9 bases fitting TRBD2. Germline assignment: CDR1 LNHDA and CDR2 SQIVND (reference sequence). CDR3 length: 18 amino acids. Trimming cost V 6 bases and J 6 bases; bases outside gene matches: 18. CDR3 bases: TGTGCCAGTAGGTCGGGGAGATCGGGCGGGGGGGGAAGAAACATTCAGTACTTC. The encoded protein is CASRSGRSGGGGRNIQYF.

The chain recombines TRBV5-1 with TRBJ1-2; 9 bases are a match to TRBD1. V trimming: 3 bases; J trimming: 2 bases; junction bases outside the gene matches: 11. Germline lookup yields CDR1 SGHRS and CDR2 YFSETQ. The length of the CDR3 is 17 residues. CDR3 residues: CASSSRGQGVPNYGYTF. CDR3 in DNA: TGCGCCAGCAGCTCCAGGGGACAGGGTGTTCCAAACTATGGCTACACCTTC.

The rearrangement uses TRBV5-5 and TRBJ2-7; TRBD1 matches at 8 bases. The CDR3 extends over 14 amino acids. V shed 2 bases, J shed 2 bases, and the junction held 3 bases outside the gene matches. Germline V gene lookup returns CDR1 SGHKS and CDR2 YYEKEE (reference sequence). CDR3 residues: CASSFDRGPYEQYF. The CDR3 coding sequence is TGTGCCAGCAGCTTTGACAGGGGCCCCTACGAGCAGTACTTC.

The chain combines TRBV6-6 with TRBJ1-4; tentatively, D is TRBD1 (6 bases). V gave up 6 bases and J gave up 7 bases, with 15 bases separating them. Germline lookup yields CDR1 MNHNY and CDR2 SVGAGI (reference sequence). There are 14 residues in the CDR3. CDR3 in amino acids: CASSPWTETEKLFF. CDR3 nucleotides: TGTGCCAGCAGCCCTTGGACAGAAACTGAAAAACTGTTTTTT.

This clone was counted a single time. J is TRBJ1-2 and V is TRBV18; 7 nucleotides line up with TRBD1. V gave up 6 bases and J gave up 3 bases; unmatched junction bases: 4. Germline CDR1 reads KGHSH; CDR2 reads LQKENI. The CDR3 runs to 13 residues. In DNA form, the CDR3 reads TGTGCCAGCTCTCTCCAGGGGGACTATGGCTACACCTTC. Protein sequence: CASSLQGDYGYTF. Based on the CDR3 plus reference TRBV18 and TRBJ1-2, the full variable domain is NAGVMQNPRHLVRRRGQEARLRCSPMKGHSHVYWYRQLPEEGLKFMVYLQKENIIDESGMPKERFSAEFPKEGPSILRIQQVVRGDSAAYFCASSLQGDYGYTFGSGTRLTVV.

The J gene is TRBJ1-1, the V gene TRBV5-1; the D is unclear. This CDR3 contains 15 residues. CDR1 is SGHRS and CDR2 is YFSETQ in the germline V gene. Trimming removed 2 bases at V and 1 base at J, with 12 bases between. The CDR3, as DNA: TGCGCCAGCAGCTTCCTCGACGGGAGGAACACTGAAGCTTTCTTT. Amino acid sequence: CASSFLDGRNTEAFF.

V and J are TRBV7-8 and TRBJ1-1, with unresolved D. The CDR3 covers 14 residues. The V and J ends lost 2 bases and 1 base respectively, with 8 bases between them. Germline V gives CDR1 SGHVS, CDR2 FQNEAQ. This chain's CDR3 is CASSLRGRNTEAFF. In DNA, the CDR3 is TGTGCCAGCAGCTTAAGAGGGCGGAACACTGAAGCTTTCTTT.

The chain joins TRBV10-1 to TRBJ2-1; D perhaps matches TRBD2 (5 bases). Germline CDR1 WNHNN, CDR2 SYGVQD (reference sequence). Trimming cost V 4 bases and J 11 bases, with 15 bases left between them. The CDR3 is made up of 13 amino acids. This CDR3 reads CASSGSGVPKQFF. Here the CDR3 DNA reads TGCGCCAGCAGTGGTTCCGGGGTACCAAAGCAGTTCTTC.

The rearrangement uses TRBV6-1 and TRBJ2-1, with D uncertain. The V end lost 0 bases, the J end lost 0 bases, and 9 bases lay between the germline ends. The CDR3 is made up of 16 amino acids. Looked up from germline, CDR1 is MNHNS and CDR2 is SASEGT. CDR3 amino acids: CASSEALRSSYNEQFF. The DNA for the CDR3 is TGTGCCAGCAGTGAAGCTCTAAGGAGCTCCTACAATGAGCAGTTCTTC.

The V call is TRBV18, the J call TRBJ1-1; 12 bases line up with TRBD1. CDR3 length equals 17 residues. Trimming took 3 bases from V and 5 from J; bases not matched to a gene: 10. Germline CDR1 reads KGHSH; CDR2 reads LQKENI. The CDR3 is CASSPGTGGPRGTEAFF. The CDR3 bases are TGTGCCAGCTCACCCGGGACAGGGGGCCCCAGGGGAACTGAAGCTTTCTTT.

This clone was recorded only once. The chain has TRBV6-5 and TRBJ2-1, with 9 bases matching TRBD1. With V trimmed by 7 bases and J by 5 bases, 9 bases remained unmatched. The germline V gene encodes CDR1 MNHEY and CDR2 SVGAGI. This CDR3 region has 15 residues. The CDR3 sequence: CASKILDRGNNEQFF. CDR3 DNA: TGTGCCAGCAAAATTCTGGACAGGGGTAACAATGAGCAGTTCTTC.

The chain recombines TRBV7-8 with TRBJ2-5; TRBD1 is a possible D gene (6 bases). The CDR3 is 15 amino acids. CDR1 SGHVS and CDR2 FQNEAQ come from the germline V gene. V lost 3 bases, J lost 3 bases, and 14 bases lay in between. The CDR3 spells CASSFTGQPKETQYF. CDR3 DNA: TGTGCCAGCAGCTTCACAGGACAGCCGAAAGAGACCCAGTACTTC.

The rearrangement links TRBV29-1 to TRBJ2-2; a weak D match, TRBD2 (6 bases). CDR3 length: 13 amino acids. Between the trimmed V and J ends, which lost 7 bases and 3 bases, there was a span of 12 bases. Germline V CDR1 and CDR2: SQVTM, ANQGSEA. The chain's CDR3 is CSAAGQDTGELFF. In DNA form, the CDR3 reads TGCAGCGCGGCGGGGCAGGACACCGGGGAGCTGTTTTTT.

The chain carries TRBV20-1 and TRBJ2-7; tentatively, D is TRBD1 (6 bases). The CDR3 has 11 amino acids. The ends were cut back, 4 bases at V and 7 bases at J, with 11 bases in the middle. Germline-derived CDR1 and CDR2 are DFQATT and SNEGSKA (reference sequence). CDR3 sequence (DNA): TGCAGTGCTATCGCAGGGGTGGAGCAGTACTTC. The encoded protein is CSAIAGVEQYF.

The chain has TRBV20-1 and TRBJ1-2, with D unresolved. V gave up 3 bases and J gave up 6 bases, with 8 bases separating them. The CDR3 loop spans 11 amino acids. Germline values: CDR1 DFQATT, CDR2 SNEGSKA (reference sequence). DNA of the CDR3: TGCAGTGCTAGCGGTTTTGATGGCTACACCTTC. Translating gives CSASGFDGYTF.

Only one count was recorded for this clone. CDR3 sequence (DNA): TGTGCCAGCAGCCAATCGACAGGGGGCTACGAGCAGTACTTC. Residues: CASSQSTGGYEQYF. The chain joins TRBV7-9 to TRBJ2-7; TRBD1 matches 9 bases. The germline CDR1 and CDR2 sequences are SEHNR and FQNEAQ (reference sequence). CDR3 length: 14 amino acids. J lost 3 bases, V lost 5 bases, and 5 bases had no gene match.

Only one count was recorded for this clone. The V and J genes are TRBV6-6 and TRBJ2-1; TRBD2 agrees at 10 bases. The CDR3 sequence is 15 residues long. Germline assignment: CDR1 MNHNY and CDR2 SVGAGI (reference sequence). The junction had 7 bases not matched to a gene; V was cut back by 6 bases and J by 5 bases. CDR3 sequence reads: CASRDLAGEDNEQFF. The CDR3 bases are TGTGCCAGCAGAGACCTAGCGGGGGAGGACAATGAGCAGTTCTTC.

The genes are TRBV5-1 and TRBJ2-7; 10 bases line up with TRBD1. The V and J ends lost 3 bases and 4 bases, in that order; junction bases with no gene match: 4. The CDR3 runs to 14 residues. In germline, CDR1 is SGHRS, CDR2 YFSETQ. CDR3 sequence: CASSSDRGDYEQYF. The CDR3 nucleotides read TGCGCCAGCAGCTCGGACAGGGGGGATTACGAGCAGTACTTC.

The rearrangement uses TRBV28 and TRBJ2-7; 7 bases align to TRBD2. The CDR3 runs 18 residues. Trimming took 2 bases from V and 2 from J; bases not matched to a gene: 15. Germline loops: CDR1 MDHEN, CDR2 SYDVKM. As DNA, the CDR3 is TGTGCCAGCAGTTTACTGTCGGGCGGGAGAGGTGGGACCTACGAGCAGTACTTC. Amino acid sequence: CASSLLSGGRGGTYEQYF.

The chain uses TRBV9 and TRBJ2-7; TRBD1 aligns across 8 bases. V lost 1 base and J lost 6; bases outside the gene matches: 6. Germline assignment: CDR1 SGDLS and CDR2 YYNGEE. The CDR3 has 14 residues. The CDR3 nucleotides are TGTGCCAGCAGCGTATCAGGGGGCGGTGGCGAGCAGTACTTC. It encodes CASSVSGGGGEQYF.

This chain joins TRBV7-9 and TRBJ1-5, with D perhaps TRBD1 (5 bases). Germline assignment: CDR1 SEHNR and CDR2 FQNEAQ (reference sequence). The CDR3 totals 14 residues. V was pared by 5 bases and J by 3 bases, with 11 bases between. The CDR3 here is CASSPDSNNQPQHF. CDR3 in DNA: TGTGCCAGCAGCCCAGACAGTAACAATCAGCCCCAGCATTTT.

CDR3 nucleotides: TGCGCCAGCAGCCAAAAGGACAGCGGAACCTTCTATGGCTACACCTTC. It codes for CASSQKDSGTFYGYTF. The chain has TRBV4-1 and TRBJ1-2; D is possibly TRBD1 (6 bases). The CDR3 sequence is 16 residues long. With 2 bases removed from V and 4 bases from J, the gap between germline ends came to 17 bases. Germline V gene lookup returns CDR1 MGHRA and CDR2 YSYEKL.

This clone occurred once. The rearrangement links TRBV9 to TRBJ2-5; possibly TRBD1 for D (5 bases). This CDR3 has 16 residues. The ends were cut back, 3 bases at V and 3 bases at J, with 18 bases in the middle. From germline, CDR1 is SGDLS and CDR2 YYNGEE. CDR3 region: CASSASPDSGKETQYF. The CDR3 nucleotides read TGTGCCAGCAGCGCCTCCCCCGACAGTGGGAAAGAGACCCAGTACTTC. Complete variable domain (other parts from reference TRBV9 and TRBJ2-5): DSGVTQTPKHLITATGQRVTLRCSPRSGDLSVYWYQQSLDQGLQFLIQYYNGEERAKGNILERFSAQQFPDLHSELNLSSLELGDSALYFCASSASPDSGKETQYFGPGTRLLVL.

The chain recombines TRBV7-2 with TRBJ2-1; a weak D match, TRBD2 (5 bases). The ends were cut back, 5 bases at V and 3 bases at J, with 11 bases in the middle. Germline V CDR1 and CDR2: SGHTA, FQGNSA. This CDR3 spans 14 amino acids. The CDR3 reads CASSPDRGYNEQFF. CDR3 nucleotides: TGTGCCAGCAGCCCAGACCGGGGCTACAATGAGCAGTTCTTC.

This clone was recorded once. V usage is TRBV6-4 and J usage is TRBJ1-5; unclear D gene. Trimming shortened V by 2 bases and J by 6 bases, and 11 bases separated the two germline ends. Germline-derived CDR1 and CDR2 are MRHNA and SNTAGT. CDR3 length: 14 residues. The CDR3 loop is CASSDLLGSQPQHF. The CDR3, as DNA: TGTGCCAGCAGTGACCTTTTGGGGAGTCAGCCCCAGCATTTT.